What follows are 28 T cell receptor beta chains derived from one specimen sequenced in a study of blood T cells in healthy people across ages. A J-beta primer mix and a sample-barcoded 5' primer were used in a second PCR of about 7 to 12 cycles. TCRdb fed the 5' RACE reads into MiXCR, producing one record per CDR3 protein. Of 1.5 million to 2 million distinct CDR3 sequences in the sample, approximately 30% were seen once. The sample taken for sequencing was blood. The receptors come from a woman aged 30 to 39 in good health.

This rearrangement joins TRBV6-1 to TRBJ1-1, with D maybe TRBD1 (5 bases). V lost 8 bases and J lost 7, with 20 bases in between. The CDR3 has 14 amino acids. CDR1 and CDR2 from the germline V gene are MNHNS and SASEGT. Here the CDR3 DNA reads TGTGCCAGCTGGACCCCGGACACCATAAATGAAGCTTTCTTT. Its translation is CASWTPDTINEAFF.

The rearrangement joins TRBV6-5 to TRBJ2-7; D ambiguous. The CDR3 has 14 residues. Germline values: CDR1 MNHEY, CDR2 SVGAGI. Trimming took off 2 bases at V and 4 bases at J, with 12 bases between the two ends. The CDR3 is CASSYVKIPYEQYF. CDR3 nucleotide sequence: TGTGCCAGCAGTTACGTCAAGATCCCGTACGAGCAGTACTTC.

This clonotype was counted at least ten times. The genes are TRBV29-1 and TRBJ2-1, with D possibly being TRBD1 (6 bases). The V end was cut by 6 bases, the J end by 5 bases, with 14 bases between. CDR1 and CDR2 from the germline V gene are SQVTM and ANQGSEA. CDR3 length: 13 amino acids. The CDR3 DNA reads TGCAGCGTCAAGGGGGTATTAAACAATGAGCAGTTCTTC. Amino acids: CSVKGVLNNEQFF.

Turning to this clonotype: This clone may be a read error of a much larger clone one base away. This chain's CDR3 is CASSPYRVRQYF. The CDR3 DNA is TGTGCCAGCAGTCCTTACAGGGTAAGGCAGTACTTC. The chain recombines TRBV6-2 or TRBV6-3 with TRBJ2-4; weak D call: TRBD1 (6 bases). V lost 5 bases, J lost 13 bases, and 15 bases lay in between. Germline assignment: CDR1 MNHEY and CDR2 SVGEGT. CDR3 length: 12 residues.

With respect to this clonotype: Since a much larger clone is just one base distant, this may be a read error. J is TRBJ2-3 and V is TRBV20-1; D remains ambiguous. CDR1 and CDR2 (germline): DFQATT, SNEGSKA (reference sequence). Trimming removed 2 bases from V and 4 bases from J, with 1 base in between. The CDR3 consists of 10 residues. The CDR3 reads CSARPDTQYF. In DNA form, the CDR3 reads TGCAGTGCTAGACCAGATACGCAGTATTTT.

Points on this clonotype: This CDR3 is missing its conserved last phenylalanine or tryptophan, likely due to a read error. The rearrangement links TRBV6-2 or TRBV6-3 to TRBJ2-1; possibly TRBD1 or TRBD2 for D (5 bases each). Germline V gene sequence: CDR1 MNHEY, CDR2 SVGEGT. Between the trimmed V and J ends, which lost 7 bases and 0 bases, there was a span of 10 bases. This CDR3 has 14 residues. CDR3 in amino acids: CASKGTASYNEQFL. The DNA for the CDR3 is TGTGCCAGCAAGGGGACGGCCTCCTACAATGAGCAGTTCCTC.

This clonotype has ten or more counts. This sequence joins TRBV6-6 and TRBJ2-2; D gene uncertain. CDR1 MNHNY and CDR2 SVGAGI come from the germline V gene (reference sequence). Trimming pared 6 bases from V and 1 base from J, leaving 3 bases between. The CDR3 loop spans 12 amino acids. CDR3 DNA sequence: TGTGCCAGCAGGGGGAACACCGGGGAGCTGTTTTTT. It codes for CASRGNTGELFF.

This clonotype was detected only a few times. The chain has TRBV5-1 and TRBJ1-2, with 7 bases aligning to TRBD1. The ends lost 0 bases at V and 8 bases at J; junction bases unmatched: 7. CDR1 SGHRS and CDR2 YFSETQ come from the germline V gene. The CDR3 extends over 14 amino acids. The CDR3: CASSLGHRGSGYTF. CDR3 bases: TGCGCCAGCAGCTTGGGACACAGGGGAAGCGGCTACACCTTC.

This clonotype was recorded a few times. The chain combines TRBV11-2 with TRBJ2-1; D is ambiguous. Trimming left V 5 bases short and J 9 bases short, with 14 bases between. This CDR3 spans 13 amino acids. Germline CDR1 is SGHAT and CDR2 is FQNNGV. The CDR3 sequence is CASSPPVGREQFF. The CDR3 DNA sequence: TGTGCCAGCAGCCCCCCGGTAGGTCGTGAGCAGTTCTTC.

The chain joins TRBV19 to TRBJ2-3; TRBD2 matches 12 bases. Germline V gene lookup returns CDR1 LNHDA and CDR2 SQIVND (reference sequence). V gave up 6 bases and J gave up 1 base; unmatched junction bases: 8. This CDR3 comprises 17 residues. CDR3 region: CASSPSGGAWGTDTQYF. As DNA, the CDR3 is TGTGCCAGTAGCCCTAGCGGGGGGGCTTGGGGCACAGATACGCAGTATTTT.

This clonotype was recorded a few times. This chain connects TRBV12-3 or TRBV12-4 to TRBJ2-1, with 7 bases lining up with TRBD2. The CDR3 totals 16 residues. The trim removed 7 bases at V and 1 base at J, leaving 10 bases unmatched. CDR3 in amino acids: CASTPGGGSSYNEQFF. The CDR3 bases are TGTGCCAGCACTCCGGGAGGAGGGAGTTCCTACAATGAGCAGTTCTTC.

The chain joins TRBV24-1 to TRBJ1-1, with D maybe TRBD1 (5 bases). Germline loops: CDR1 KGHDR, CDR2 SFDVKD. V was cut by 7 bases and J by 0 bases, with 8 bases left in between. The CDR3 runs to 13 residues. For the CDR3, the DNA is TGTGCCACCAGGGGAGGGGTGAACACTGAAGCTTTCTTT. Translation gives CATRGGVNTEAFF.

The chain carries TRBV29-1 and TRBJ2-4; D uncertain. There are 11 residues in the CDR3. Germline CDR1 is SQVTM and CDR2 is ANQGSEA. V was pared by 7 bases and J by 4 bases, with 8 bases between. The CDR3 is CSGKIKNIQYF. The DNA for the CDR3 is TGCAGCGGGAAGATAAAAAACATTCAGTACTTC.

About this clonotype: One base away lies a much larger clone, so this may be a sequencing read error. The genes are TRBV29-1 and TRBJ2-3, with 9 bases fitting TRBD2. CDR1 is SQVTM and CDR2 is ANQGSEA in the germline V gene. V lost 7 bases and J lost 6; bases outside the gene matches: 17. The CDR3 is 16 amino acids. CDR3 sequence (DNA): TGCAGCGCTGTAGGCCGCGGGGGGGCCAGGGCGGATACGCAGTATTTT. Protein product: CSAVGRGGARADTQYF.

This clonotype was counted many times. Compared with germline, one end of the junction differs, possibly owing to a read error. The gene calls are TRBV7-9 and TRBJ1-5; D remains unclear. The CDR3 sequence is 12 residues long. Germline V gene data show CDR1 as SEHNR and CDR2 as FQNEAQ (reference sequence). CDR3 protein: CASSFSDQPQHF. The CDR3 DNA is TGTGCCAGCAGCTTTAGCGATCAGCCCCAGCATTTT. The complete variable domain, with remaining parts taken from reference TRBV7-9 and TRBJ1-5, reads DTGVSQNPRHKITKRGQNVTFRCDPISEHNRLYWYRQTLGQGPEFLTYFQNEAQLEKSRLLSDRFSAERPKGSFSTLEIQRTEQGDSAMYLCASSFSDQPQHFGDGTRLSIL.

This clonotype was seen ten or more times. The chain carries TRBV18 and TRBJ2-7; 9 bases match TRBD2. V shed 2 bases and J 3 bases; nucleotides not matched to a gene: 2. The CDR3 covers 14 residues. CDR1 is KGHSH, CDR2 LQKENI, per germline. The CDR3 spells CASSPIAGDYEQYF. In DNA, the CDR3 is TGTGCCAGCTCACCAATAGCGGGGGACTACGAGCAGTACTTC.

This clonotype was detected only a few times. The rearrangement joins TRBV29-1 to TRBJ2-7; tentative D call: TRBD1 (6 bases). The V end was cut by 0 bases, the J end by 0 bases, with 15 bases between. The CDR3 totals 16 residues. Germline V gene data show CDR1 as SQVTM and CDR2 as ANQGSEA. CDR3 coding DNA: TGCAGCGTTGAAGATCGATTTACGGACAGCTCCTACGAGCAGTACTTC. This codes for CSVEDRFTDSSYEQYF.

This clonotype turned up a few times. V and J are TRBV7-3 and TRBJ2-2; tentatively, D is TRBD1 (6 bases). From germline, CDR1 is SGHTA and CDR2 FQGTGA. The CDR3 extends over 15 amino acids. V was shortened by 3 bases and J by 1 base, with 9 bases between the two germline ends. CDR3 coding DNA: TGTGCCAGCAGCTTTCAGACAGGGAACACCGGGGAGCTGTTTTTT. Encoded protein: CASSFQTGNTGELFF.

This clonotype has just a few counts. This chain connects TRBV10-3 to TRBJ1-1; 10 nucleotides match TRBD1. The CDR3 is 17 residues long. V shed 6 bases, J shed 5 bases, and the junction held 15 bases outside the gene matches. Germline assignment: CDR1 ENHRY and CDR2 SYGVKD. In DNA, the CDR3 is TGTGCCATCAGACCGGGACAGGGGTCAGGATGGCGGACTGAAGCTTTCTTT. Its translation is CAIRPGQGSGWRTEAFF.

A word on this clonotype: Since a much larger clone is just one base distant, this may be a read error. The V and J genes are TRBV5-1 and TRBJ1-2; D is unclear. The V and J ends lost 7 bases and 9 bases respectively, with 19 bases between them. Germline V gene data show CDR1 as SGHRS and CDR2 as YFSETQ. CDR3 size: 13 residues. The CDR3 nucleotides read TGCGCCAGCGGGGAGAGGGCCAATTCTAGCTACACCTTC. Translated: CASGERANSSYTF. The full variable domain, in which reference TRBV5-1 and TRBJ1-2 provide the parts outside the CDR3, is KAGVTQTPRYLIKTRGQQVTLSCSPISGHRSVSWYQQTPGQGLQFLFEYFSETQRNKGNFPGRFSGRQFSNSRSEMNVSTLELGDSALYLCASGERANSSYTFGSGTRLTVV.

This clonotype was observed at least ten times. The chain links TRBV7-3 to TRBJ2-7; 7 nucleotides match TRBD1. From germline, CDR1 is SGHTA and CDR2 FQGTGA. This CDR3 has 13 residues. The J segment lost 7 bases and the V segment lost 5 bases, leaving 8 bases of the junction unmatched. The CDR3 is CASSLGQTTEQYF. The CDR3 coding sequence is TGTGCCAGCAGCCTGGGACAGACGACTGAGCAGTACTTC.

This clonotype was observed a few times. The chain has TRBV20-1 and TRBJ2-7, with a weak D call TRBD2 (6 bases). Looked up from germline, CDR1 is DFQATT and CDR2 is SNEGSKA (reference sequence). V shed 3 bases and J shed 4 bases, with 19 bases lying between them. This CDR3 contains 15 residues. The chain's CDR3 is CSASIPTRGSYEQYF. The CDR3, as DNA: TGCAGTGCTAGCATACCGACTAGAGGCTCTTACGAGCAGTACTTC.

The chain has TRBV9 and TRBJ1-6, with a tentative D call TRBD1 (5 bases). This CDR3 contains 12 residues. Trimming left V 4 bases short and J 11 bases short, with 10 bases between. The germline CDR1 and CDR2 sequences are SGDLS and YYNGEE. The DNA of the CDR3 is TGTGCCAGCAGCCCCCTGACAGCACCCCTCCACTTT. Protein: CASSPLTAPLHF. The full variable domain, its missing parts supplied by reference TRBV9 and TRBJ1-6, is DSGVTQTPKHLITATGQRVTLRCSPRSGDLSVYWYQQSLDQGLQFLIQYYNGEERAKGNILERFSAQQFPDLHSELNLSSLELGDSALYFCASSPLTAPLHFGNGTRLTVT.

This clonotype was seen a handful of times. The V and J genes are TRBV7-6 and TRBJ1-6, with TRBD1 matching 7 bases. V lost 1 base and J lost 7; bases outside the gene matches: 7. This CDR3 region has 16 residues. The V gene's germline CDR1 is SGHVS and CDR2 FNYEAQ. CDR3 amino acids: CASSLGFRDRNSPLHF. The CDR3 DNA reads TGTGCCAGCAGCTTAGGATTCCGGGACAGAAATTCACCCCTCCACTTT.

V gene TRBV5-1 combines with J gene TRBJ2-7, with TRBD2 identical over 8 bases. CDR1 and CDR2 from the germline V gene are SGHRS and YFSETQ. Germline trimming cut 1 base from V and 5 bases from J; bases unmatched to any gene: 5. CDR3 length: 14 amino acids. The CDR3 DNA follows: TGCGCCAGCAGCTTGAACGGGGGGGCCAACGAGCAGTACTTC. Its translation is CASSLNGGANEQYF.

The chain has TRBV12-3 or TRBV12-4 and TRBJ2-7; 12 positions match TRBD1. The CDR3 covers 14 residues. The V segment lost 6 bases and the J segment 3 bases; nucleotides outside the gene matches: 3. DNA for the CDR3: TGTGCCAGCAGCAGGGACAGGGGGCACTACGAGCAGTACTTC. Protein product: CASSRDRGHYEQYF.

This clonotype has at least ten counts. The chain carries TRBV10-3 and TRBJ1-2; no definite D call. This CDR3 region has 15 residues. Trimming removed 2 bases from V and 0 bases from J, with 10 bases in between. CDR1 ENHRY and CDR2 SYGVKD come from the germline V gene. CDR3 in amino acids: CAISETPGTNYGYTF. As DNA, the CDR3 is TGTGCCATCAGTGAGACTCCGGGAACTAACTATGGCTACACCTTC.

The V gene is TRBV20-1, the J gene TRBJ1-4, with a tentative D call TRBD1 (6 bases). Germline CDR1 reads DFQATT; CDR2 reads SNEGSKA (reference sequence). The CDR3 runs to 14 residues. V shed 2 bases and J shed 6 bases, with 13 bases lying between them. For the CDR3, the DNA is TGCAGTGCTAGACCCACAGGGACCGATGAAAAACTGTTTTTT. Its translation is CSARPTGTDEKLFF.